Listed here are 5 T cell receptor beta chains from one sample, sequenced in a study of T cell repertoires in cytomegalovirus infection (dated by TCRdb to between 2018 and 2021). These receptors' targets are unknown. TCRdb shows the sequencer as Illumina HiSeq 1500. TCRdb reanalyzed the raw reads on its own, using fastp at Q25 for trimming and MiXCR for clone calling, and kept in-frame beta chains. Rows are unified per CDR3 protein, each entry keeping the most common DNA and genes. The sample table lists some 270,000 distinct CDR3 sequences, about 20% of them with a count of one. The ten largest clones represent about 20% of the sample. According to the study, the label for this sample's treatment or condition signals: in vitro stimulation with specific CMV peptide epitopes to enrich CMV-specific T cells. The input for sequencing was cultured PBMCs, taken from culture after CMV antigen stimulation. These receptors were taken from a human donor in good health (CMV status not recorded). Some clones in this sample may be carry-over from other donors' samples.

In this sample, this clonotype turned up many times. The chain employs TRBV11-2 and TRBJ2-3; D is possibly TRBD2 (6 bases). V was clipped by 3 bases and J by 4 bases, with 11 bases between them. In germline, CDR1 is SGHAT, CDR2 FQNNGV. The CDR3 length is 14 residues. CDR3 coding DNA: TGTGCCAGCAGCTTGTCGACGGGGGCAGATACGCAGTATTTT. It codes for CASSLSTGADTQYF. The entire variable domain, with the rest obtained from reference TRBV11-2 and TRBJ2-3, is as follows: EAGVAQSPRYKIIEKRQSVAFWCNPISGHATLYWYQQILGQGPKLLIQFQNNGVVDDSQLPKDRFSAERLKGVDSTLKIQPAKLEDSAVYLCASSLSTGADTQYFGPGTRLTVL.

There are many counts of this clonotype. J is TRBJ2-1 and V is TRBV7-2; D is perhaps TRBD1 (6 bases). Germline CDR1 reads SGHTA; CDR2 reads FQGNSA. This CDR3 has 13 residues. V lost 6 bases to trimming and J lost 9 bases, with 15 bases between them. In DNA form, the CDR3 reads TGTGCCAGCAGTTACACAGGGAGCAGTGAGCAGTTCTTC. Its protein product is CASSYTGSSEQFF.

The V gene is TRBV7-2, the J gene TRBJ1-2; D call uncertain. From germline, CDR1 is SGHTA and CDR2 FQGNSA. This CDR3 is built from 15 residues. V lost 1 base and J 2 bases, leaving 11 bases between the germline ends. The CDR3 sequence is CASSLELGINYGYTF. The CDR3 region has the DNA TGTGCCAGCAGCTTAGAATTAGGGATAAACTATGGCTACACCTTC. Looking up the rest from reference TRBV7-2 and TRBJ1-2 gives the full variable domain: GAGVSQSPSNKVTEKGKDVELRCDPISGHTALYWYRQSLGQGLEFLIYFQGNSAPDKSGLPSDRFSAERTGGSVSTLTIQRTQQEDSAVYLCASSLELGINYGYTFGSGTRLTVV.

This clonotype was counted between two and nine times. The chain is built from TRBV6-6 and TRBJ2-7; 11 bases align to TRBD2. The V and J ends lost 5 bases and 5 bases, in that order; junction bases with no gene match: 8. The CDR3 runs 15 residues. In germline, CDR1 is MNHNY, CDR2 SVGAGI (reference sequence). The CDR3 sequence: CASSDGTSGADEQYV. CDR3 nucleotide sequence: TGTGCCAGCAGTGACGGGACTAGCGGAGCGGACGAGCAGTACGTC.

In its sample, this clonotype was seen a few times. This rearrangement joins TRBV7-2 to TRBJ1-2, with D perhaps matching TRBD1 (6 bases). Per germline, CDR1 SGHTA and CDR2 FQGNSA. V lost 2 bases to trimming and J lost 8 bases, with 15 bases between them. The CDR3 runs to 14 residues. CDR3 region: CASSLLGGPQGYTF. The CDR3 DNA sequence: TGTGCCAGCAGCTTACTAGGGGGGCCTCAGGGCTACACCTTC. The whole variable domain, remainder taken from reference TRBV7-2 and TRBJ1-2, is GAGVSQSPSNKVTEKGKDVELRCDPISGHTALYWYRQSLGQGLEFLIYFQGNSAPDKSGLPSDRFSAERTGGSVSTLTIQRTQQEDSAVYLCASSLLGGPQGYTFGSGTRLTVV.